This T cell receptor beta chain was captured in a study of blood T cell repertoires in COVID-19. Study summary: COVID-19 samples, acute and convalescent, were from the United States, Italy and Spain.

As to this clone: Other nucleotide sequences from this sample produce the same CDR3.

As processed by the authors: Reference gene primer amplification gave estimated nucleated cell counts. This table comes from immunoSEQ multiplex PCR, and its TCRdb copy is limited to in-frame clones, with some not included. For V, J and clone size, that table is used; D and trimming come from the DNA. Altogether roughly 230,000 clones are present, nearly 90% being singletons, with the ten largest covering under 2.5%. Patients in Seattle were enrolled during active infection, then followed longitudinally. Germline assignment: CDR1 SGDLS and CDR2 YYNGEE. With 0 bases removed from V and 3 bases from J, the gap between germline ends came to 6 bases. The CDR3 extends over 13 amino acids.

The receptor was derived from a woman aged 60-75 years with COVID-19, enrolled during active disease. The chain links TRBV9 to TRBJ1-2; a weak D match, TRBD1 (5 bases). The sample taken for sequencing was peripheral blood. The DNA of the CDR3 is TGTGCCAGCAGCGTAGGGGGGGACTATGGCTACACCTTC. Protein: CASSVGGDYGYTF.